This paragraph covers one TCR beta chain sequence. This entry comes from a study of CD8 T cells in ankylosing spondylitis. The CDR3 covers 13 residues. CDR1 KGHDR and CDR2 SFDVKD come from the germline V gene. Unmatched junction bases numbered 9, after V lost 7 bases and J lost 7 bases. TCRdb recomputed calls from the 5' RACE reads with MiXCR, one row per CDR3 protein. This sample has 200,000 to 250,000 distinct CDR3 sequences, with around 10% found just once. The source is a male donor with ankylosing spondylitis or in good health (not recorded which). The specimen was blood, either unsorted or a sorted T cell fraction (not recorded which). V is TRBV24-1 and J is TRBJ2-7, with 7 bases that match TRBD1. CDR3 loop: CATSPQGLEEQYF. CDR3 nucleotide sequence: TGTGCCACCAGCCCACAGGGGCTCGAGGAGCAGTACTTC.